One TCR beta chain is described in this entry. Profiled with immunoSEQ multiplex PCR; TCRdb holds only in-frame clones, not every one. The sample has tens of thousands of clones, approximately 91% seen once. The data derive from a study of T cells after somatic rescue of genetic block. Trimming took 2 bases from V and 8 from J; bases not matched to a gene: 0. Germline-derived CDR1 and CDR2 are MNHEY and SVGAGI. The CDR3 extends over 13 amino acids. This sequence originates from a man aged 30 to 39. This sequence joins TRBV6-5 and TRBJ1-6; 7 bases fit TRBD1. Sequences were obtained from peripheral blood mononuclear cells (PBMCs). The CDR3 here is CASSYDRDSPLHF. DNA of the CDR3: TGTGCCAGCAGTTACGACAGGGATTCACCCCTCCACTTT.